These 9 T cell receptor beta chains share one sample of origin, sequenced in a study of Graves' ophthalmopathy and Graves' hyperthyroidism. TCR beta CDR3 regions were amplified from RNA transcripts. RT-PCR with HTBI primers came first, then second-round multiplex PCR. TCRdb ran MiXCR on the multiplex PCR reads and lists one entry per CDR3 protein. The sample includes 620,000 or so distinct CDR3 sequences, 20% to 25% seen only once; the top ten take approximately 7.7%. Sequences were obtained from peripheral blood. The receptors were sampled from a woman younger than 35 with stable Graves' hyperthyroidism. Some clones in this sample may be carry-over from other donors' samples.

This clonotype turned up a few times. V and J are TRBV6-2 or TRBV6-3 and TRBJ1-1, with 7 bases fitting TRBD1. The CDR3 is made up of 14 amino acids. Looked up from germline, CDR1 is MNHEY and CDR2 is SVGEGT. V lost 7 bases and J lost 5; bases outside the gene matches: 10. The CDR3 DNA follows: TGTGCCAGCACTTCTACAGGGGCAGGGACTGAAGCTTTCTTT. This sequence encodes CASTSTGAGTEAFF.

This clonotype was recorded at least ten times. This chain links TRBV29-1 with TRBJ2-5; 7 positions agree with TRBD1. Germline V gives CDR1 SQVTM, CDR2 ANQGSEA. The J segment lost 5 bases and the V segment lost 0 bases, leaving 9 bases of the junction unmatched. The CDR3 contains 15 residues. CDR3 nucleotide sequence: TGCAGCGTTGAAGATCTTAGGGGGCGCCTGGAGACCCAGTACTTC. Translating it yields CSVEDLRGRLETQYF.

The chain links TRBV5-1 to TRBJ1-1; 7 positions agree with TRBD1. The CDR3 spans 18 residues. Germline CDR1 is SGHRS and CDR2 is YFSETQ. The V gene end was trimmed by 3 bases and the J gene end by 1 base; junction bases not matched to a gene: 15. CDR3: CASSSAIEGALWNTEAFF. CDR3 sequence (DNA): TGCGCCAGCAGCTCCGCGATTGAGGGGGCCCTCTGGAACACTGAAGCTTTCTTT. The full variable domain, completed using reference TRBV5-1 and TRBJ1-1, is KAGVTQTPRYLIKTRGQQVTLSCSPISGHRSVSWYQQTPGQGLQFLFEYFSETQRNKGNFPGRFSGRQFSNSRSEMNVSTLELGDSALYLCASSSAIEGALWNTEAFFGQGTRLTVV.

Many counts were recorded for this clonotype. The chain couples TRBV7-2 to TRBJ1-1; unclear D gene. This CDR3 comprises 12 residues. V dropped 1 base and J dropped 5 bases, with 5 bases sitting between them. The V gene's germline CDR1 is SGHTA and CDR2 FQGNSA. As DNA, the CDR3 is TGTGCCAGCAGCTTAGGGGCGACTGAAGCTTTCTTT. Amino acids: CASSLGATEAFF.

This clonotype was seen more than once but under ten times. The rearrangement joins TRBV12-3 or TRBV12-4 to TRBJ2-7, with D perhaps matching TRBD1 or TRBD2 (6 bases each). The CDR3 spans 13 residues. Deletions cut 1 base from V and 6 bases from J, with 10 bases between. DNA for the CDR3: TGTGCCAGCAGTTTAGAGAGGGGGGTCGAGCAGTACTTC. The encoded protein is CASSLERGVEQYF.

This clonotype was seen repeatedly, ten times or more. The CDR3 sequence is CANLRPGTPNSPLHF. CDR3 nucleotides: TGTGCCAACCTCCGTCCCGGGACGCCCAATTCACCCCTCCACTTT. This chain joins TRBV24-1 and TRBJ1-6; TRBD1 might be the D (5 bases). CDR1 and CDR2 from the germline V gene are KGHDR and SFDVKD. This CDR3 contains 15 residues. Between the trimmed V and J ends, which lost 11 bases and 7 bases, there was a span of 20 bases.

This clonotype has a count of ten or more. The missing conserved phenylalanine or tryptophan at the end of this CDR3 makes a read error likely. This rearrangement joins TRBV16 to TRBJ1-1; possible D gene TRBD1, 5 bases. The V and J ends lost 7 bases and 2 bases respectively, with 17 bases between them. Germline values: CDR1 KGHSY, CDR2 FQNENV. The CDR3 spans 15 residues. As DNA, the CDR3 is TGTGCCAGCACTTCTACACAGGCAGTAAACACTGAAGCTTTCTCT. Translated, it gives CASTSTQAVNTEAFS.

This clonotype was counted many times. V gene TRBV28 combines with J gene TRBJ1-5, with a possible D match to TRBD1 (5 bases). Deletions cut 5 bases from V and 3 bases from J, with 14 bases between. The CDR3 spans 15 residues. Germline V gene lookup returns CDR1 MDHEN and CDR2 SYDVKM. Here the CDR3 reads CASSAPGLNNQPQHF. The CDR3 bases are TGTGCCAGCAGTGCCCCAGGGTTAAACAATCAGCCCCAGCATTTT.

With respect to this clonotype: An end of the junction does not agree with germline; a read error may underlie this. This sequence joins TRBV7-2 and TRBJ1-1; D gene ambiguous. The CDR3 has 15 residues. Germline V gives CDR1 SGHTA, CDR2 FQGNSA. CDR3 in DNA: TGTGCCAGCAGTTTAGCCGTCGGGAGAATCGCCCAGGCTTTCTTT. It specifies CASSLAVGRIAQAFF.